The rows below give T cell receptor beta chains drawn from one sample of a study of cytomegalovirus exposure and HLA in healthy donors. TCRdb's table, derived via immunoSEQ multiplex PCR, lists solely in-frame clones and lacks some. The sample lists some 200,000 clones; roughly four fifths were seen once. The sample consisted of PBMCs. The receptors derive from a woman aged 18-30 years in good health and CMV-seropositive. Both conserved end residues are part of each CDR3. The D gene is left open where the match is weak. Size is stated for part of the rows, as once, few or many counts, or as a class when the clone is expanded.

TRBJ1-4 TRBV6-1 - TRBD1 CASSSTGTGVEKLFF TGTGCCAGCAGTTCCACCGGGACAGGGGTTGAAAAACTGTTTTTT
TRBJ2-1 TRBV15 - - CATSRGSFSTYNEQFF TGTGCCACCAGCAGAGGAAGCTTTTCCACCTACAATGAGCAGTTCTTC
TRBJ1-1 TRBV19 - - CAGGKYEAFF TGTGCCGGGGGGAAGTATGAAGCTTTCTTT
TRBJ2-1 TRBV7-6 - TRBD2 CASSLQSGGYNEQFF TGTGCCAGCAGCTTACAAAGCGGGGGGTACAATGAGCAGTTCTTC
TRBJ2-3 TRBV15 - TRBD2 CATSTRGRGQLDTQYF TGTGCCACCAGCACCCGCGGGAGGGGGCAACTAGATACGCAGTATTTT
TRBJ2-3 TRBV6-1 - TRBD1 CASSEGTGADTQYF TGTGCCAGCAGTGAAGGGACAGGGGCTGATACGCAGTATTTT
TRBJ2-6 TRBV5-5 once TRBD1 CASSRDRGIGANVLTF TGTGCCAGCAGCCGGGACAGGGGTATTGGGGCCAACGTCCTGACTTTC
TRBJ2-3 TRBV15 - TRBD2 CATKGGGASDTQYF TGTGCGACCAAGGGCGGGGGGGCGTCAGATACGCAGTATTTT
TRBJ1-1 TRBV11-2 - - CASSLDGARGITEAFF TGTGCCAGCAGCTTAGATGGGGCCAGGGGAATCACTGAAGCTTTCTTT
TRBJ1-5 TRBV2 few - CASSEDRYQPQHF TGTGCCAGCAGTGAGGACAGATATCAGCCCCAGCATTTT
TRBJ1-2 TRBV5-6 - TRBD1 CASSDWTGSQVPNYGYTF TGTGCCAGCAGCGACTGGACAGGGTCACAAGTCCCTAACTATGGCTACACCTTC
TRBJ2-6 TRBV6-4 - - CASSEGHHSGANVLTF TGTGCCAGCAGTGAGGGACATCACTCTGGGGCCAACGTCCTGACTTTC
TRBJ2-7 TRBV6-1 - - CASSRQTYEQYF TGTGCCAGCAGTCGACAGACCTACGAGCAGTACTTC
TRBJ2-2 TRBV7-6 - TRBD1 CASSRTGESGELFF TGTGCCAGCAGCAGGACAGGGGAGTCCGGGGAGCTGTTTTTT
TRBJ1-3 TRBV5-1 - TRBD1 CASSLGLGTGENTIYF TGCGCCAGCAGCTTAGGGCTCGGGACAGGGGAAAACACCATATATTTT
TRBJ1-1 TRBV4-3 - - CASSQERLIRGTEAFF TGCGCCAGCAGCCAAGAGAGGCTTATACGGGGCACTGAAGCTTTCTTT
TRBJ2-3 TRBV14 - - CASSLRGGADTQYF TGTGCCAGCAGCTTGAGAGGGGGTGCAGATACGCAGTATTTT
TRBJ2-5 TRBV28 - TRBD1 CASTHRGQETQYF TGTGCCAGCACCCACAGGGGGCAGGAGACCCAGTACTTC
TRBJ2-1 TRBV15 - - CATEDRLSYNEQFF TGTGCCACTGAAGACAGACTCTCCTACAATGAGCAGTTCTTC
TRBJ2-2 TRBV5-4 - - CASMLAPSPAGELFF TGTGCCAGCATGCTTGCCCCTAGTCCGGCCGGGGAGCTGTTTTTT
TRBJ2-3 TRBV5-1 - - CASSYSRDTQYF TGCGCCAGCAGTTATTCTAGAGATACGCAGTATTTT
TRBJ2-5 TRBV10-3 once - CAISESGLQRGETQYF TGTGCCATCAGTGAGTCCGGCCTTCAGAGAGGGGAGACCCAGTACTTC
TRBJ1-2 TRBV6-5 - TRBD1 CASSGQVRYGYTF TGTGCCAGCAGTGGACAGGTCCGTTATGGCTACACCTTC
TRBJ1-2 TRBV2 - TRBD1 CASRRTGRYGYTF TGTGCCAGCAGGCGGACAGGGAGGTATGGCTACACCTTC
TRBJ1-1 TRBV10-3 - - CASQMNTEAFF TGTGCCAGCCAGATGAACACTGAAGCTTTCTTT
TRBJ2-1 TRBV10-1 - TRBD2 CASSENVGGGTDEQFF TGCGCCAGCAGTGAGAACGTCGGGGGGGGTACCGATGAGCAGTTCTTC
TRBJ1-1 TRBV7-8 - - CASSFDTRTEAFF TGTGCCAGCAGCTTCGACACTAGGACTGAAGCTTTCTTT
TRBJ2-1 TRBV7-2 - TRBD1 CASSLVVRAGTGGYNEQFF TGTGCCAGCAGCTTAGTAGTGAGGGCCGGGACAGGGGGCTACAATGAGCAGTTCTTC
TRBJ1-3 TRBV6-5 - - CASSPGSTGRNTIYF TGTGCCAGCAGCCCAGGATCCACAGGGAGAAACACCATATATTTT
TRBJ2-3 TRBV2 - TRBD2 CASSARASGGPDTQYF TGTGCCAGCAGTGCCAGGGCTAGCGGGGGGCCAGATACGCAGTATTTT
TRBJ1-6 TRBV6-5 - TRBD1 CASRDRDSNSPLHF TGTGCCAGCAGAGACCGGGACAGTAATTCACCCCTCCACTTT
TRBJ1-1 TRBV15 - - CATKGAPGNTEAFF TGTGCCACCAAAGGGGCTCCTGGGAACACTGAAGCTTTCTTT
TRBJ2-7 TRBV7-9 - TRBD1 CASSLTGQGPYEQYF TGTGCCAGCAGCTTAACGGGACAGGGCCCCTACGAGCAGTACTTC
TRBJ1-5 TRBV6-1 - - CASSSGVGNQPQHF TGTGCCAGCAGTTCAGGGGTTGGCAATCAGCCCCAGCATTTT
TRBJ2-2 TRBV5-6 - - CASSSNTGELFF TGTGCCAGCAGCTCTAACACCGGGGAGCTGTTTTTT
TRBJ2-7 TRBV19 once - CASSTTSTGGLYF TGTGCCAGTAGCACCACGTCGACAGGAGGTCTGTACTTC
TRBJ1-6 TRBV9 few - CASSVEGVGSPLHF TGTGCCAGCAGCGTAGAGGGGGTAGGGTCACCCCTCCACTTT
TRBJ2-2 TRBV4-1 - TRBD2 CASSPGGAGGVGELFF TGCGCCAGCAGCCCTGGCGGAGCGGGGGGCGTCGGGGAGCTGTTTTTT
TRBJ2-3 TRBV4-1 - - CASSHRDWIADTQYF TGCGCCAGCAGCCATCGGGACTGGATCGCAGATACGCAGTATTTT
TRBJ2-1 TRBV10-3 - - CATGVTGIGTGVEEFF TGTGCCACCGGGGTCACAGGAATCGGTACGGGGGTAGAGGAGTTCTTC
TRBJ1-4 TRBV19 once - CASSATGLDQEKLFF TGTGCCAGTAGTGCCACAGGGTTGGACCAGGAAAAACTGTTTTTT